Listed below are T cell receptor beta chains from one sample, sequenced in a study of cytomegalovirus exposure and HLA in healthy donors. Sequencing was performed with immunoSEQ multiplex PCR; in TCRdb, only in-frame clones are kept and a portion is missing. Counted here are 150,000 or so clones, over 70% occurring once; the ten biggest clones make up under 9%. Source material: PBMCs. The receptors come from a woman aged 40 to 50 in good health and CMV-seropositive. The CDR3 runs from the conserved cysteine through the conserved F or W. The D gene is left open where the match is weak.

V gene	D gene	J gene	CDR3 protein	CDR3 DNA
TRBV18	TRBD2	TRBJ2-6	CASSRASGVSSGANVLTF	TGTGCCAGCTCCCGGGCTAGCGGGGTTTCTTCTGGGGCCAACGTCCTGACTTTC
TRBV11-2	-	TRBJ1-3	CASGFRAGIRSGGNTIYF	TGTGCCAGCGGATTTCGGGCGGGAATTCGAAGTGGTGGAAACACCATATATTTT
TRBV7-3	-	TRBJ1-2	CASSLTGGTEGYTF	TGTGCCAGCAGCTTAACGGGAGGAACAGAGGGCTACACCTTC
TRBV6-5	-	TRBJ1-2	CASSRAGGGYTF	TGTGCCAGCAGTCGGGCCGGGGGGGGCTACACCTTC
TRBV7-6	-	TRBJ1-1	CASSLDPGTEAFF	TGTGCCAGCAGCTTAGATCCGGGGACTGAAGCTTTCTTT
TRBV30	TRBD2	TRBJ2-4	CAWGRGRGNSQYF	TGTGCCTGGGGGCGGGGGAGGGGAAACAGTCAGTACTTC
TRBV18	-	TRBJ2-3	CASSRDTTDTQYF	TGTGCCAGCTCACGGGACACCACAGATACGCAGTATTTT
TRBV2	-	TRBJ1-5	CASVFGGNQPQHF	TGTGCCAGCGTTTTCGGGGGCAATCAGCCCCAGCATTTT
TRBV6-5	-	TRBJ1-1	CATSRQVTTEAFF	TGTGCCACCAGCCGACAGGTTACCACTGAAGCTTTCTTT
TRBV20-1	-	TRBJ1-4	CSASRVGKLFF	TGCAGTGCTAGCAGGGTGGGAAAACTGTTTTTT